Sequencing of this TCR beta chain was carried out in a study of blood T cell repertoires in COVID-19. Whole-study context: PBMCs, B-cell-depleted T cells, or T cells provided the cDNA or gDNA that made up the material.

Which cohort a participant joined came from the clinical history participants gave. Two negative PCRs, clearance, or symptom resolution characterized the recovered Cohort 3 donors. Source study methods: Reference gene primer amplification gave estimated nucleated cell counts. Data came from immunoSEQ multiplex PCR; TCRdb stores just in-frame clones and leaves some out. V, J and clone size reflect that table, while D and trimming were determined from the DNA. Altogether over 350,000 clones are present, about 86% being singletons, with the ten largest covering 10%. The CDR3 sequence is 16 residues long. Per germline, CDR1 MNHEY and CDR2 SVGEGT. V was shortened by 2 bases and J by 0 bases, with 14 bases between the two germline ends.

The gene calls are TRBV6-2 or TRBV6-3 and TRBJ2-7; D is undetermined. Sequencing input: PBMCs or T cells enriched from blood (not recorded which). The source of this sequence is a woman in her 50s who had recovered from COVID-19. CDR3 protein: CASSYHQGAYSYEQYF. The DNA for the CDR3 is TGTGCCAGCAGTTACCACCAAGGAGCGTACTCCTACGAGCAGTACTTC.